This entry lists 10 T cell receptor beta chains sequenced from one sample in a study of cytomegalovirus exposure and HLA in healthy donors. Both 60 Vbeta primers and 13 Jbeta primers went into the PCR. The protocol was immunoSEQ multiplex PCR, while the TCRdb copy is restricted to in-frame clones and leaves out a portion. This sample has 150,000 or so clones; around 79% occur once, and the top ten carry 5% to 6.5%. The sequencing input was PBMCs. The receptors come from a man aged 25-40 years in good health and CMV-seropositive.

The rearrangement uses TRBV27 and TRBJ2-5; TRBD1 matches 8 bases. The J call is in doubt because the DNA end fits TRBJ2-7 better. The CDR3 sequence is 13 residues long. The germline V gene has CDR1 MNHEY and CDR2 SMNVEV (reference sequence). The CDR3, as DNA: TGTGCCAGCAGTTTATGGACAGGGAACGAGCAGTACTTC. Its protein product is CASSLWTGNEQYF.

V and J are TRBV29-1 and TRBJ1-4; possibly TRBD1 for D (5 bases). Deletions cut 4 bases from V and 5 bases from J, with 8 bases between. CDR1 and CDR2 from the germline V gene are SQVTM and ANQGSEA. CDR3 size: 12 residues. The CDR3 spells CSVAGANEKLFF. CDR3 bases: TGCAGCGTTGCTGGGGCGAATGAAAAACTGTTTTTT.

This chain links TRBV2 with TRBJ1-5; weak D call: TRBD1 (5 bases). Germline CDR1 reads SNHLY; CDR2 reads FYNNEI. Trimming left V 4 bases short and J 4 bases short, with 5 bases between. This CDR3 has 12 residues. CDR3 loop: CASSAGNQPQHF. Here the CDR3 DNA reads TGTGCCAGCAGTGCAGGGAATCAGCCCCAGCATTTT.

The chain joins TRBV19 to TRBJ1-2; 11 nucleotides line up with TRBD1. Losses at the gene ends were 4 bases for V and 8 bases for J; bases not matched to a gene: 6. Germline CDR1 reads LNHDA; CDR2 reads SQIVND (reference sequence). This CDR3 spans 14 amino acids. The CDR3 sequence is CASSSRDRGSGYTF. In DNA, the CDR3 is TGTGCCAGTAGTAGTCGGGACAGGGGGAGCGGCTACACCTTC.

J is TRBJ1-5 and V is TRBV30; tentatively, D is TRBD1 (6 bases). Germline lookup yields CDR1 GTSNPN and CDR2 SVGIG (reference sequence). With 0 bases removed from V and 7 bases from J, the gap between germline ends came to 13 bases. This CDR3 has 14 amino acids. The CDR3 DNA sequence: TGTGCCTGGAGTGTCTTGGGGGCAATACAGCCCCAGCATTTT. Protein product: CAWSVLGAIQPQHF.

This clone was detected once. CDR3 sequence (DNA): TGTGCCAGCAGCTTAGCGCCTGACAGGGCCACTGAAGCTTTCTTT. Encoded protein: CASSLAPDRATEAFF. V gene TRBV7-2 combines with J gene TRBJ1-1, with TRBD1 matching 7 bases. The germline V gene encodes CDR1 SGHTA and CDR2 FQGNSA. This CDR3 has 15 residues. The trim removed 0 bases at V and 4 bases at J, leaving 5 bases unmatched.

This chain links TRBV4-3 with TRBJ2-1, with 10 positions matching TRBD1. V was clipped by 5 bases and J by 3 bases; unmatched bases: 4. CDR3 size: 15 residues. Germline CDR1 LGHNA, CDR2 YSLEER. CDR3 residues: CASSAGTGDYNEQFF. The CDR3 coding sequence is TGCGCCAGCAGCGCCGGGACAGGGGACTACAATGAGCAGTTCTTC.

This clone was seen only once. The chain recombines TRBV12-5 with TRBJ1-2; D perhaps matches TRBD1 (5 bases). Looked up from germline, CDR1 is LGHNT and CDR2 is FRNRAP. Trimming removed 0 bases from V and 4 bases from J, with 21 bases in between. CDR3 size: 18 residues. The CDR3 reads CASGLVLGSLAGGYGYTF. CDR3 in DNA: TGTGCTAGTGGTTTGGTACTAGGGAGCTTAGCCGGGGGCTATGGCTACACCTTC.

The rearrangement joins TRBV5-1 to TRBJ2-1; no reliable D call. The ends were cut back, 4 bases at V and 9 bases at J, with 11 bases in the middle. The CDR3 consists of 12 residues. CDR1 is SGHRS and CDR2 is YFSETQ in the germline V gene. The CDR3 is CASSVLSTEQFF. Here the CDR3 DNA reads TGCGCCAGCAGCGTACTATCGACTGAGCAGTTCTTC.

The chain uses TRBV2 and TRBJ1-2, with TRBD1 as a possible D gene (6 bases). V was trimmed by 8 bases and J by 1 base, leaving 20 bases between them. CDR1 and CDR2 from the germline V gene are SNHLY and FYNNEI. The length of the CDR3 is 16 residues. CDR3 loop: CASSRDIHTGNYGYTF. The CDR3, as DNA: TGTGCCAGCTCCCGGGACATCCACACCGGTAACTATGGCTACACCTTC.